Listed below are T cell receptor beta chains from one sample, sequenced in a study of shared clonotypes between healthy human individuals. TCRdb's table, derived via immunoSEQ multiplex PCR, lists solely in-frame clones and lacks some. The profile shows hundreds of thousands of clones, 90% to 96% of them singletons. The specimen sequenced was naive CD4+ T cells sorted from blood. Receptors originate from a woman in her thirties in good health. Both conserved end residues are part of each CDR3. D genes are given only for firm matches. Clone size is shown for a subset of rows, as once, few, many or a class of expanded clone.

abundance	v_gene	d_gene	j_gene	CDR3aa	CDR3nt
-	TRBV18	TRBD2	TRBJ2-3	CASSLRERNTQYF	TGTGCCAGCTCACTGCGGGAGAGAAATACGCAGTATTTT
-	TRBV27	-	TRBJ2-7	CASSPLLHYEQYF	TGTGCCAGCAGTCCCCTATTGCACTACGAGCAGTACTTC
-	TRBV28	TRBD1	TRBJ1-1	CASSTTGAATEAFF	TGTGCCAGCAGCACGACAGGGGCTGCGACTGAAGCTTTCTTT
-	TRBV5-5	TRBD1	TRBJ1-5	CASRPGQGAWQPQHF	TGTGCCAGCAGGCCGGGTCAGGGGGCATGGCAGCCCCAGCATTTT
-	TRBV18	-	TRBJ1-5	CASSPTTGSNQPQHF	TGTGCCAGCTCACCAACTACAGGGAGCAATCAGCCCCAGCATTTT
-	TRBV4-1	TRBD1	TRBJ1-2	CASSHRQDRGGGAGYTF	TGCGCCAGCAGCCACCGCCAGGACAGGGGCGGAGGGGCTGGCTACACCTTC
-	TRBV15	TRBD2	TRBJ2-7	CATSRRSGREGFEQYF	TGTGCCACCAGCAGACGGAGCGGGAGAGAAGGATTCGAGCAGTACTTC
-	TRBV27	TRBD2	TRBJ2-7	CASSLWGLAGGPPYEQYF	TGTGCCAGCAGTTTATGGGGACTAGCGGGAGGGCCTCCCTACGAGCAGTACTTC
-	TRBV28	-	TRBJ1-3	CASSFPRGAGNTIYF	TGTGCCAGCAGTTTCCCAAGGGGGGCTGGAAACACCATATATTTT
-	TRBV2	TRBD2	TRBJ2-7	CASSEAFRTRSVEQYF	TGTGCCAGCAGTGAAGCGTTTAGGACTAGAAGCGTCGAGCAGTACTTC
once	TRBV6-5	-	TRBJ2-7	CASRPQGNSYEQYF	TGTGCCAGCAGGCCCCAGGGAAACTCCTACGAGCAGTACTTC
-	TRBV27	-	TRBJ2-1	CASSSPRSSKYNEQFF	TGTGCCAGCAGTTCCCCCCGTAGCAGCAAATACAATGAGCAGTTCTTC
-	TRBV9	TRBD2	TRBJ2-3	CASSVSSGDTSFTDTQYF	TGTGCCAGCAGCGTCAGTAGCGGGGACACCTCTTTCACAGATACGCAGTATTTT
once	TRBV4-1	-	TRBJ2-7	CASSQGLARNPYEQYF	TGCGCCAGCAGCCAGGGTCTTGCGAGGAACCCTTACGAGCAGTACTTC
-	TRBV5-1	TRBD1	TRBJ1-4	CASSGRQGEDEKLFF	TGCGCCAGCAGCGGACGACAGGGGGAGGATGAAAAACTGTTTTTT
once	TRBV7-2	-	TRBJ2-5	CASSLWGPQESQYF	TGTGCCAGCAGCTTATGGGGCCCGCAAGAGAGCCAGTACTTC
few	TRBV19	-	TRBJ1-2	CASSISDYGYTF	TGTGCCAGTAGTATCTCCGACTATGGCTACACCTTC
-	TRBV20-1	-	TRBJ1-1	CSAREGTEAFF	TGCAGTGCTAGAGAAGGGACTGAAGCTTTCTTT
-	TRBV19	-	TRBJ1-5	CASSLVKNQPQHF	TGTGCCAGTAGTCTTGTGAAGAATCAGCCCCAGCATTTT
-	TRBV6-5	-	TRBJ1-5	CASSLSVNQPQHF	TGTGCCAGCAGCCTCAGCGTTAATCAGCCCCAGCATTTT
-	TRBV5-1	TRBD1	TRBJ2-7	CASSLTGQGVEQYF	TGCGCCAGCAGCTTAACGGGACAGGGGGTCGAGCAGTACTTC
few	TRBV27	-	TRBJ2-7	CASGTVEQYF	TGTGCCAGCGGGACCGTCGAGCAGTACTTC
-	TRBV5-1	TRBD2	TRBJ2-7	CASSLGLAGVDYEQYF	TGCGCCAGCAGCTTGGGTCTAGCGGGAGTTGATTACGAGCAGTACTTC
-	TRBV6-5	-	TRBJ2-7	CASRKPTGPEQYF	TGTGCCAGCAGAAAACCGACAGGCCCCGAGCAGTACTTC
-	TRBV10-3	TRBD1	TRBJ1-4	CAIRDDRAAEKLFF	TGTGCCATCAGAGACGACAGGGCGGCTGAAAAACTGTTTTTT
-	TRBV2	-	TRBJ1-5	CASGGVRDQPQHF	TGTGCCAGTGGGGGGGTGAGGGACCAGCCCCAGCATTTT
-	TRBV18	-	TRBJ2-5	CASSPRLETQYF	TGTGCCAGCTCACCACGATTAGAGACCCAGTACTTC
-	TRBV11-2	TRBD1	TRBJ1-2	CASSLGRTGGQGYTF	TGTGCCAGCAGCTTAGGCCGAACAGGGGGGCAAGGCTACACCTTC
-	TRBV10-2	TRBD1	TRBJ2-3	CASTGSGTGLSTDTQYF	TGCGCCAGCACCGGGTCGGGGACAGGCCTTAGCACAGATACGCAGTATTTT
few	TRBV5-6	-	TRBJ2-7	CASRSTGTHTYEQYF	TGTGCCAGCAGATCGACCGGGACACATACCTACGAGCAGTACTTC
-	TRBV2	TRBD2	TRBJ2-2	CASSPGTSGGPGTGELFF	TGTGCCAGCAGTCCGGGGACTAGCGGGGGGCCTGGGACCGGGGAGCTGTTTTTT
once	TRBV11-1	-	TRBJ2-7	CASSLASTGPYEQYF	TGTGCCAGCAGCTTAGCATCGACAGGTCCCTACGAGCAGTACTTC
-	TRBV19	-	TRBJ1-1	CASSIDSDSTEAFF	TGTGCCAGTAGTATAGACTCTGACAGCACTGAAGCTTTCTTT
-	TRBV2	TRBD1	TRBJ1-2	CASRKGQDRGYTF	TGTGCCAGCAGGAAGGGACAGGATCGTGGCTACACCTTC
-	TRBV28	TRBD1	TRBJ2-7	CASSSLTGGYYEQYF	TGTGCCAGCAGTTCGCTGACAGGGGGCTATTACGAGCAGTACTTC
-	TRBV5-5	-	TRBJ2-7	CASSRGRGSYEQYF	TGTGCCAGCAGCAGAGGACGGGGGAGCTACGAGCAGTACTTC
-	TRBV28	-	TRBJ1-4	CASTKGLANEKLFF	TGTGCCAGCACCAAGGGGTTAGCTAATGAAAAACTGTTTTTT
-	TRBV15	-	TRBJ2-3	CATSRDLTVSTDTQYF	TGTGCCACCAGCAGAGATCTTACAGTGAGCACAGATACGCAGTATTTT
-	TRBV10-2	-	TRBJ1-2	CASSDGRGSYTF	TGCGCCAGCAGTGACGGTCGGGGAAGCTACACCTTC
-	TRBV5-1	TRBD1	TRBJ2-5	CASNSGGLETQYF	TGCGCCTCTAACTCAGGGGGCCTAGAGACCCAGTACTTC
-	TRBV27	TRBD1	TRBJ1-1	CASRNTPGQGSPRSEAFF	TGTGCCAGCAGAAATACCCCGGGACAGGGGAGCCCGAGGTCTGAAGCTTTCTTT
-	TRBV6-5	-	TRBJ1-4	CASSYSRVGIGKLFF	TGTGCCAGCAGTTACTCGAGGGTGGGGATCGGAAAACTGTTTTTT
-	TRBV27	-	TRBJ1-5	CASKREWNQPQHF	TGTGCCAGCAAGCGGGAGTGGAATCAGCCCCAGCATTTT
-	TRBV6-1	-	TRBJ1-4	CASFTGAATNEKLFF	TGTGCCAGCTTTACCGGGGCTGCAACTAATGAAAAACTGTTTTTT
-	TRBV19	-	TRBJ1-2	CASSYWVDIQNYGYTF	TGTGCCAGTAGCTATTGGGTGGACATTCAAAACTATGGCTACACCTTC
-	TRBV5-1	TRBD1	TRBJ2-3	CASSLVGQGASDTQYF	TGCGCCAGCAGCCTCGTGGGACAGGGGGCGTCAGATACGCAGTATTTT
-	TRBV5-1	-	TRBJ2-7	CASSNGTHATYEQYF	TGCGCCAGCAGCAACGGGACCCACGCAACCTACGAGCAGTACTTC
-	TRBV2	-	TRBJ1-5	CASSDRGIGNQPQHF	TGTGCCAGCAGTGATAGGGGGATCGGCAATCAGCCCCAGCATTTT
-	TRBV6-5	TRBD1	TRBJ1-2	CASRPTGKRNTF	TGTGCCAGCAGACCGACAGGGAAGAGGAACACCTTC
-	TRBV7-9	-	TRBJ2-1	CASRAGLYNEQFF	TGTGCCAGCCGCGCCGGGCTATACAATGAGCAGTTCTTC
once	TRBV7-2	-	TRBJ1-1	CASSLGLLGSTEAFF	TGTGCCAGCAGCTTAGGTTTGTTAGGGAGCACTGAAGCTTTCTTT
-	TRBV18	-	TRBJ2-1	CASSTSGPSYNEQFF	TGTGCCAGCTCAACGAGCGGGCCCTCCTACAATGAGCAGTTCTTC